A selection of T cell receptor beta chains follows, all from one sample in a study of T-cell reconstitution after alpha-beta-depleted transplantation in children. TCRdb reprocessed the PCR reads with MiXCR, giving one entry per CDR3 protein. The sample has hundreds of thousands of distinct CDR3 sequences; roughly 17% are singletons. Sample: PBMCs, mostly from graft donor cells, taken 360 days after TCRalphabeta/CD19-depleted stem cell transplant. Receptors were obtained from a boy less than two years old who had a stem cell transplant for Wiskott-Aldrich syndrome, so the T cells may come from the graft donor. Each CDR3 is given with its conserved first and last residue. D genes are given only for firm matches. Size is stated for part of the rows, as once, few or many counts, or as a class when the clone is expanded.

d_call | clone_size | j_call | v_call | cdr3_nt | cdr3_aa
. | . | TRBJ2-7 | TRBV11-3 | TGTGCCAGCAGCTTAGGATTTAGGGCGAGAGAGCAGTACTTC | CASSLGFRAREQYF
. | . | TRBJ1-1 | TRBV5-1 | TGCGCCAGCAGGTCCTTGACGGCGAACACTGAAGCTTTCTTT | CASRSLTANTEAFF
. | . | TRBJ2-4 | TRBV29-1 | TGCAGCGCAAGTAACAGGAGACCTTTAGCCAAAAACATTCAGTACTTC | CSASNRRPLAKNIQYF
TRBD2 | few | TRBJ2-7 | TRBV5-1 | TGCGCCAGCAGGCTCTTAGGAGGGGTGACCGGGACTAGCAAAGGCGAGCAGTACTTC | CASRLLGGVTGTSKGEQYF
. | few | TRBJ2-1 | TRBV4-3 | TGCGCCAGCAGCCAAGATAGGAACGATTACAGGACCCTCTACAATGAGCAGTTCTTC | CASSQDRNDYRTLYNEQFF
TRBD1 | . | TRBJ2-5 | TRBV5-1 | TGCGCCAGCAGCTTGCTTACAGGGGGCGCCGGAAAGACCCAGTACTTC | CASSLLTGGAGKTQYF
. | . | TRBJ2-1 | TRBV2 | TGTGCCGACCGGGACAATGGTGGAGAGCAGTTCTTC | CADRDNGGEQFF
TRBD2 | few | TRBJ2-7 | TRBV4-2 | TGTGCCAGCAGCCAAGTTCGTACTAGCGGGTTCTCCTACGAGCAGTACTTC | CASSQVRTSGFSYEQYF
. | few | TRBJ2-1 | TRBV20-1 | TGCAGTGCTAGACCCCCCCTGGCTAGGATCTACAATGAGCAGTTCTTC | CSARPPLARIYNEQFF
TRBD2 | few | TRBJ2-1 | TRBV4-3 | TGCGCCAGCAGCCAAGTCCCGCCGTCATTACTCGTCGGGAGGGGTAGTGAGCAGTTCTTC | CASSQVPPSLLVGRGSEQFF
TRBD1 | . | TRBJ1-1 | TRBV7-6 | TGTGCCAGCAGGCCGGGACAGGGAAACACTGAAGCTTTCTTT | CASRPGQGNTEAFF
. | . | TRBJ2-3 | TRBV29-1 | TGCAGCGTTGCCATCCCAGATACGCAGTATTTT | CSVAIPDTQYF
. | few | TRBJ2-1 | TRBV5-1 | TGCGCCAGCTCCGCGGACAGTCTCCATAGGGGTGAGCAGTTCTTC | CASSADSLHRGEQFF
TRBD2 | . | TRBJ2-7 | TRBV12-3/TRBV12-4 | TGTGCCAGCAGTTCCGGGACTAGGGGTGGCGAGCAGTACTTC | CASSSGTRGGEQYF
TRBD1 | . | TRBJ2-1 | TRBV20-1 | TGCAGTGCCCCCTATGGACAGGTATACAATGAGCAGTTCTTC | CSAPYGQVYNEQFF
. | few | TRBJ2-1 | TRBV29-1 | TGCAGCGTTGAAGCCCCGGTGGCCAGAATCGGGTCCCGGGACGGTGAGCAGTTCTTC | CSVEAPVARIGSRDGEQFF
. | . | TRBJ2-1 | TRBV7-2 | TGTGCCAGCAGGTTCCGGACGAGCTCCTACAATGAGCAGTTCTTC | CASRFRTSSYNEQFF
TRBD2 | . | TRBJ2-3 | TRBV2 | TGTGCCAGCAGTGACTACTGGCGGGGGGGCACAGATACGCAGTATTTT | CASSDYWRGGTDTQYF
. | . | TRBJ2-1 | TRBV9 | TGTGCCAGCAGCGTAGTGGGGTCAGGGCCCTACAATGAGCAGTTCTTC | CASSVVGSGPYNEQFF
. | . | TRBJ2-7 | TRBV27 | TGTGCCAGCAGTCCCCGGGTCCGCCTGCCCGAGCAGTACTTC | CASSPRVRLPEQYF